Described below is a single T cell receptor (beta chain) sequence and its context. Generated by immunoSEQ multiplex PCR, the TCRdb table keeps only in-frame clones and is missing some. The sample shows roughly 2 million clones, around 95% of them seen only once. Trimming cost V 3 bases and J 6 bases, with 9 bases left between them. Germline V gives CDR1 SEHNR, CDR2 FQNEAQ (reference sequence). The CDR3 totals 12 residues. This record belongs to a study of shared clonotypes between healthy human individuals. This sequence originates from a man in his late teens or twenties in good health. The sequenced sample was naive CD4+ T cells sorted from blood. Sample subset: CD45RA+ positively selected. The chain links TRBV7-9 to TRBJ2-7, with D tentatively TRBD1 (6 bases). CDR3 coding DNA: TGTGCCAGCAGCTTGGACAGCCCCGAGCAGTACTTC. This codes for CASSLDSPEQYF.